The T cell receptor beta chain described here comes from a study of T cells after yellow fever vaccination. This CDR3 is built from 16 residues. V was cut by 0 bases and J by 0 bases, with 9 bases left in between. Germline V gene sequence: CDR1 SGHRS, CDR2 YFSETQ. This clonotype has more than one count but fewer than ten. As yet, its antigen is unknown. In making TCR cDNA, 5'RACE template switching added a universal primer site and UMIs to it. Via MiXCR, TCRdb re-called the 5' RACE reads, giving one row per CDR3 protein. The sample lists under 550,000 distinct CDR3 sequences; 20% to 25% were seen once. Overall study results and limits: One caveat is that FACS-sorted repertoires could contain abundant clonotypes contaminating from the bulk population. A weaker but faster secondary response was observed, peaking on day 5 versus 15. Clones from primary vaccination mostly reappeared after the booster (roughly 95% CD4, approximately 88% CD8).

This chain joins TRBV5-1 and TRBJ2-2; weak D call: TRBD1 (5 bases). Sequenced here: PBMCs, sampled roughly 23 days after the first yellow fever vaccination. This receptor was obtained from a man younger than 35 who received the YFV17D yellow fever vaccine. The CDR3 here is CASSLVTVANTGELFF. The DNA for the CDR3 is TGCGCCAGCAGCTTGGTGACAGTCGCGAACACCGGGGAGCTGTTTTTT.